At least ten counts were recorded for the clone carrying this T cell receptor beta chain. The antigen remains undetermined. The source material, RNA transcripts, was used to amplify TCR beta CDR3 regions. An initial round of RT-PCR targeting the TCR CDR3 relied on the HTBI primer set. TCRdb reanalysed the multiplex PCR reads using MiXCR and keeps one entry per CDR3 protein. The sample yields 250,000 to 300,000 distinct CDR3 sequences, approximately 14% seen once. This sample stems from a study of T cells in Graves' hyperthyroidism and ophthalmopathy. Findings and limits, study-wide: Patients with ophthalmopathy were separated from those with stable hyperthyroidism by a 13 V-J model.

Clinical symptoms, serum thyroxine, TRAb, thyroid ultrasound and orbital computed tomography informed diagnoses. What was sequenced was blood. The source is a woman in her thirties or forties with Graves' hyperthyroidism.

The chain's CDR3 is CASSYVGSYGYTF. CDR3 sequence (DNA): TGTGCCAGCAGTTACGTGGGGAGCTATGGCTACACCTTC. V usage is TRBV6-2 or TRBV6-3 and J usage is TRBJ1-2; no reliable D call. Trimming removed 2 bases at V and 4 bases at J, with 8 bases between. This CDR3 is 13 amino acids long. CDR1 and CDR2 (germline): MNHEY, SVGEGT.